This T cell receptor (beta chain) was retrieved from a study of shared clonotypes between healthy human individuals. This CDR3 region has 15 residues. The junction had 9 bases not matched to a gene; V was cut back by 6 bases and J by 5 bases. Per the germline V gene, CDR1 is MNHNY and CDR2 is SVGAGI (reference sequence). Profiled with immunoSEQ multiplex PCR; TCRdb holds only in-frame clones, not every one. The table shows roughly 500,000 clones, with 79% occurring only once. The genes are TRBV6-6 and TRBJ2-4; 8 nucleotides align to TRBD2. This clonotype was sampled from a woman between 40 and 50 years old in good health. Some clones in this sample may be carry-over from other donors' samples. What was sequenced was PBMCs. CDR3 in amino acids: CASSPIAGNQNIQYF. The CDR3 DNA reads TGTGCCAGCAGCCCAATAGCGGGGAATCAAAACATTCAGTACTTC.